This T cell receptor (beta chain) was recovered during a study of T cell clonality in common variable immunodeficiency. This clone was seen repeatedly, ten times or more. The read terminates 3 residues before the CDR3 end, so the remaining end is supplied by the germline J gene. V lost 0 bases and J 5 bases, leaving 4 bases between the germline ends. The germline CDR1 and CDR2 sequences are GTSNPN and SVGIG (reference sequence). The CDR3 contains 11 residues. The repertoire was sequenced with immunoSEQ multiplex PCR; TCRdb's copy has only in-frame clones and lacks some. This sample shows around 29,000 clones and no singletons; approximately 4.7% rests with the ten largest.

Input material: peripheral blood mononuclear cells. This receptor was obtained from a person between 18 and 69 years old in good health. This chain links TRBV30 with TRBJ1-1; D unclear. The DNA read from the CDR3 is TGTGCCTGGAGTGTCCAGACTGAA. As protein: CAWSVQTE. From start to end, the CDR3 is CAWSVQTEAFF.